The 26 T cell receptor beta chains presented below share a single source sample, sequenced in a study of shared clonotypes between healthy human individuals. Libraries were prepared by immunoSEQ multiplex PCR; TCRdb keeps only in-frame clonotypes and omits some of them. Of over a million clones listed, 75% are singletons. The specimen was memory CD4+ T cells sorted from blood. Subset specified: CD45RA-negative fraction. These receptors were collected from a man aged 18 to 29 in good health.

To note about this clone: The sample has other DNA sequences that encode this CDR3 too. V usage is TRBV7-6 and J usage is TRBJ1-1; a weak D match, TRBD1 (6 bases). Per the germline V gene, CDR1 is SGHVS and CDR2 is FNYEAQ. This CDR3 is 14 amino acids long. V lost 1 base to trimming and J lost 0 bases, with 6 bases between them. The CDR3, as DNA: TGTGCCAGCAGCTTAGGGGGGCTGAACACTGAAGCTTTCTTT. Translating gives CASSLGGLNTEAFF.

The V gene is TRBV18, the J gene TRBJ2-2; TRBD1 might be the D (5 bases). Germline CDR1 reads KGHSH; CDR2 reads LQKENI. V lost 3 bases and J lost 3, with 11 bases in between. The CDR3 is 15 amino acids. Here the CDR3 DNA reads TGTGCCAGCTCACCCTTCATAGGGGACACCGGGGAGCTGTTTTTT. Translated, it gives CASSPFIGDTGELFF.

The chain couples TRBV2 to TRBJ1-6, with D unclear. This CDR3 has 13 residues. V was pared by 6 bases and J by 10 bases, with 13 bases between. Germline CDR1 and CDR2: SNHLY and FYNNEI. The CDR3 nucleotides are TGTGCCAGCAGGGAAAGGGAACGATCACCCCTCCACTTT. Translating gives CASRERERSPLHF.

The gene calls are TRBV27 and TRBJ1-2; TRBD1 agrees at 7 bases. This CDR3 has 13 amino acids. The trim removed 3 bases at V and 8 bases at J, leaving 6 bases unmatched. Germline CDR1 and CDR2: MNHEY and SMNVEV (reference sequence). As DNA, the CDR3 is TGTGCCAGCAGTTTCCGACAGGGAGGGGGCTACACCTTC. Translated: CASSFRQGGGYTF.

The chain combines TRBV15 with TRBJ1-4; TRBD1 might be the D (5 bases). V gave up 0 bases and J gave up 6 bases, with 11 bases separating them. This CDR3 is built from 15 residues. Germline CDR1 is LNHNV and CDR2 is YYDKDF (reference sequence). CDR3 sequence reads: CATSRDKRGDEKLFF. Written as DNA, the CDR3 is TGTGCCACCAGCAGAGATAAGAGGGGAGATGAAAAACTGTTTTTT. The variable domain in full, with the rest retrieved from reference TRBV15 and TRBJ1-4, is DAMVIQNPRYQVTQFGKPVTLSCSQTLNHNVMYWYQQKSSQAPKLLFHYYDKDFNNEADTPDNFQSRRPNTSFCFLDIRSPGLGDTAMYLCATSRDKRGDEKLFFGSGTQLSVL.

In regard to this clone: This sample also contains other DNA sequences that code for the same CDR3. V is TRBV5-1 and J is TRBJ2-3; TRBD1 is a possible D gene (6 bases). Deletions cut 4 bases from V and 0 bases from J, with 9 bases between. The CDR3 is 14 residues long. CDR1 is SGHRS, CDR2 YFSETQ, per germline. CDR3 sequence: CASSDGQSTDTQYF. CDR3 DNA: TGCGCCAGCAGCGATGGACAGAGCACAGATACGCAGTATTTT.

Worth noting for this clone: Other DNA sequences in the same sample also yield this CDR3. The genes are TRBV6-5 and TRBJ2-5; TRBD1 matches at 9 bases. Germline V gives CDR1 MNHEY, CDR2 SVGAGI. J gave up 4 bases and V 6 bases, and 6 bases lay outside the gene matches. The CDR3 is 14 amino acids. Here the CDR3 reads CASSRGQGGETQYF. CDR3 nucleotides: TGTGCCAGCAGCCGGGGACAGGGCGGAGAGACCCAGTACTTC.

The count of this clone is one. CDR3 DNA sequence: TGTGCCAGCAGCTTAGGGGCCAGCCACTCCTATAATTCACCCCTCCACTTT. It yields the protein CASSLGASHSYNSPLHF. This chain links TRBV7-2 with TRBJ1-6, with no clear D. The germline gives CDR1 SGHTA, CDR2 FQGNSA. The germline V and J ends were trimmed by 1 base and 0 bases, with 10 bases remaining between them. This CDR3 contains 17 residues.

For this clone: At the DNA level, this CDR3 is encoded by other sequences in the same sample as well. The rearrangement links TRBV5-1 to TRBJ1-3; tentatively, D is TRBD1 (6 bases). The CDR3 covers 14 residues. The germline V and J ends were trimmed by 5 bases and 1 base, with 10 bases remaining between them. CDR1 is SGHRS and CDR2 is YFSETQ in the germline V gene. The CDR3 sequence is CASRRQDSGNTIYF. CDR3 sequence (DNA): TGCGCCAGCAGGCGACAGGATTCTGGAAACACCATATATTTT.

This clone has just a few counts. The chain carries TRBV10-3 and TRBJ2-2, with D possibly matching TRBD1 (6 bases). There are 16 residues in the CDR3. V was cut by 0 bases and J by 0 bases, with 8 bases left in between. The germline V gene has CDR1 ENHRY and CDR2 SYGVKD. The CDR3 here is CAISESNRANTGELFF. The CDR3 DNA is TGTGCCATCAGTGAGTCCAACAGGGCGAACACCGGGGAGCTGTTTTTT.

Comments on this clone: Mismatch with germline at one junction end may stem from a read error. Here the CDR3 reads CAISEGTSNNQYF. In DNA, the CDR3 is TGTGCCATCAGTGAAGGGACATCCAACAATCAGTACTTC. The chain combines TRBV10-3 with TRBJ2-4; TRBD1 might be the D (6 bases). The CDR3 extends over 13 amino acids. Germline-derived CDR1 and CDR2 are ENHRY and SYGVKD.

This sequence joins TRBV7-9 and TRBJ2-1; TRBD2 matches at 9 bases. The germline gives CDR1 SEHNR, CDR2 FQNEAQ (reference sequence). J gave up 3 bases and V 5 bases, and 11 bases lay outside the gene matches. The CDR3 sequence is 17 residues long. Written as DNA, the CDR3 is TGTGCCAGCAGCCCCGGCGGGGGGGCAGGGGTCTACAATGAGCAGTTCTTC. This sequence encodes CASSPGGGAGVYNEQFF.

The gene calls are TRBV2 and TRBJ2-2, with TRBD1 matching 7 bases. Germline assignment: CDR1 SNHLY and CDR2 FYNNEI. V was pared by 7 bases and J by 2 bases, with 7 bases of the junction left unmatched. The CDR3 has 15 residues. The CDR3 nucleotides are TGTGCCAGCAAACAGGGGAAGGTTAACACCGGGGAGCTGTTTTTT. Translating it yields CASKQGKVNTGELFF.

The chain couples TRBV6-1 to TRBJ2-1; 8 nucleotides line up with TRBD2. The CDR3 extends over 14 amino acids. Trimming at V came to 7 bases and at J to 15 bases, leaving 17 bases not matched to a gene. Germline V CDR1 and CDR2: MNHNS, SASEGT. The DNA for the CDR3 is TGTGCCAGCATTCCCGGGACTAGTAGTTCGAGTTCGTTCTTC. Translation gives CASIPGTSSSSSFF.

This clone has more than one count but fewer than ten. V gene TRBV2 combines with J gene TRBJ2-7; weak D call: TRBD2 (5 bases). Trimming cost V 2 bases and J 3 bases, with 8 bases left between them. This CDR3 region has 13 residues. Germline CDR1 and CDR2: SNHLY and FYNNEI. CDR3 sequence: CASSESEGYEQYF. Written as DNA, the CDR3 is TGTGCCAGCAGTGAATCAGAGGGCTACGAGCAGTACTTC.

The CDR3 DNA reads TGTGCCAGCAGCGCTAGTACGAACACCGGGGAGCTGTTTTTT. It specifies CASSASTNTGELFF. The rearrangement joins TRBV9 to TRBJ2-2; D gene ambiguous. The CDR3 is made up of 14 amino acids. Germline-derived CDR1 and CDR2 are SGDLS and YYNGEE. Trimming pared 3 bases from V and 0 bases from J, leaving 6 bases between.

The gene calls are TRBV5-1 and TRBJ2-7; 7 bases are shared with TRBD1. The J segment lost 3 bases and the V segment lost 5 bases, leaving 2 bases of the junction unmatched. The CDR3 length is 12 residues. Germline CDR1 and CDR2: SGHRS and YFSETQ. Written as DNA, the CDR3 is TGCGCCAGCAGGGGACAGTTCTACGAGCAGTACTTC. Translating gives CASRGQFYEQYF.

The chain employs TRBV11-1 and TRBJ1-3; D gene uncertain. Trimming removed 3 bases at V and 3 bases at J, with 9 bases between. The CDR3 covers 14 residues. CDR1 SGHAT and CDR2 FQDESV come from the germline V gene (reference sequence). The DNA for the CDR3 is TGTGCCAGCAGCTTTGGAGAAGATGGAAACACCATATATTTT. Its protein is CASSFGEDGNTIYF.

V usage is TRBV20-1 and J usage is TRBJ2-1; 8 bases are a match to TRBD2. The V gene's germline CDR1 is DFQATT and CDR2 SNEGSKA (reference sequence). Unmatched junction bases numbered 9, after V lost 6 bases and J lost 14 bases. This CDR3 has 11 amino acids. In DNA, the CDR3 is TGCAGTGCCGAGAAGGGACTAGTCAAGTTCTTC. It encodes CSAEKGLVKFF.

In its sample, this clone was seen a few times. Other DNA sequences of this sample code for an identical CDR3. The J gene is TRBJ1-2, the V gene TRBV6-5; weak D call: TRBD1 (6 bases). Trimming removed 0 bases at V and 5 bases at J, with 10 bases between. Germline V gives CDR1 MNHEY, CDR2 SVGAGI. The CDR3 has 14 amino acids. The CDR3 DNA sequence: TGTGCCAGCAGTTACTCGAGGAGGGGGTATGGCTACACCTTC. Translation gives CASSYSRRGYGYTF.

This clone came up once. The rearrangement joins TRBV11-2 to TRBJ1-6, with 7 bases aligning to TRBD1. The CDR3 consists of 15 residues. Germline V gives CDR1 SGHAT, CDR2 FQNNGV. The ends lost 3 bases at V and 9 bases at J; junction bases unmatched: 8. DNA for the CDR3: TGTGCCAGCAGCTTTTTCACCGCAGGGGGTTCACCCCTCCACTTT. This translates into CASSFFTAGGSPLHF.

The V and J genes are TRBV7-2 and TRBJ2-5, with TRBD1 matching 9 bases. Trimming removed 6 bases from V and 1 base from J; junction bases left unmatched: 12. CDR1 and CDR2 from the germline V gene are SGHTA and FQGNSA. The CDR3 consists of 17 residues. DNA of the CDR3: TGTGCCAGCAGAAGGGGTGCTACAGGGGGCGTCCAAGAGACCCAGTACTTC. Amino acid sequence: CASRRGATGGVQETQYF.

The chain recombines TRBV18 with TRBJ2-5; tentative D call: TRBD1 (5 bases). Germline loops: CDR1 KGHSH, CDR2 LQKENI. This CDR3 contains 14 residues. V was trimmed by 2 bases and J by 7 bases, leaving 14 bases between them. The CDR3 DNA reads TGTGCCAGCTCACCAAACGAAGGGGCGGTGACCCAGTACTTC. Translation gives CASSPNEGAVTQYF.

The chain has TRBV4-1 and TRBJ2-5; D uncertain. CDR1 is MGHRA, CDR2 YSYEKL, per germline. This CDR3 contains 13 residues. V lost 0 bases and J 9 bases, leaving 11 bases between the germline ends. The CDR3 here is CASSQDLGSPQYF. The CDR3 nucleotides read TGCGCCAGCAGCCAAGATTTGGGGTCCCCCCAGTACTTC.

The count of this clone is one. This chain links TRBV19 with TRBJ1-6; D not resolved. CDR1 LNHDA and CDR2 SQIVND come from the germline V gene (reference sequence). V shed 5 bases and J shed 5 bases, with 13 bases lying between them. CDR3 size: 15 residues. In DNA, the CDR3 is TGTGCCAGTAGTTTCCGGACGGAGGATAATTCACCCCTCCACTTT. This sequence encodes CASSFRTEDNSPLHF.

The V gene is TRBV2, the J gene TRBJ1-1; 8 bases agree with TRBD1. J was trimmed by 11 bases and V by 4 bases; bases with no gene match: 9. This CDR3 has 13 residues. Germline assignment: CDR1 SNHLY and CDR2 FYNNEI. The CDR3 sequence is CASSGGQALRAFF. The DNA for the CDR3 is TGTGCCAGCAGTGGGGGACAGGCCCTCAGGGCTTTCTTT.